The 15 T cell receptor beta chains reported below all come from one sample, sequenced in a study of blood T cell repertoires in COVID-19. Sequencing was performed with immunoSEQ multiplex PCR; in TCRdb, only in-frame clones are kept and a portion is missing. Of roughly 150,000 clones in the sample, around 74% were seen once. The sequenced sample consisted of peripheral blood. Source of these receptors: a woman aged 60-75 years with COVID-19, enrolled during active disease.

The chain employs TRBV19 and TRBJ2-3, with 11 positions matching TRBD1. Germline V gives CDR1 LNHDA, CDR2 SQIVND (reference sequence). This CDR3 has 16 residues. Germline trimming cut 4 bases from V and 9 bases from J; bases unmatched to any gene: 12. The CDR3 DNA sequence: TGTGCCAGTAGTACTCTCCGGGACAGGGGGAGGCACACGCAGTATTTT. Its translation is CASSTLRDRGRHTQYF.

This chain joins TRBV10-2 and TRBJ2-1; a weak D match, TRBD2 (6 bases). The germline gives CDR1 WSHSY, CDR2 SAAADI. The CDR3 has 14 amino acids. V dropped 3 bases and J dropped 10 bases, with 16 bases sitting between them. The DNA of the CDR3 is TGCGCCAGCAGTGACCAAAGACTAGTCGGGGAGCAGTTCTTC. It codes for CASSDQRLVGEQFF.

The genes are TRBV28 and TRBJ1-2; TRBD1 matches 7 bases. CDR1 and CDR2 from the germline V gene are MDHEN and SYDVKM. The CDR3 totals 13 residues. The trim removed 8 bases at V and 4 bases at J, leaving 7 bases unmatched. CDR3 sequence reads: CASLNRGGYGYTF. Written as DNA, the CDR3 is TGTGCCAGCCTGAACAGGGGTGGCTATGGCTACACCTTC.

The chain couples TRBV6-2 or TRBV6-3 to TRBJ1-4; 8 bases are shared with TRBD1. Per the germline V gene, CDR1 is MNHEY and CDR2 is SVGEGT. J gave up 7 bases and V 0 bases, and 16 bases lay outside the gene matches. The length of the CDR3 is 19 residues. The CDR3 region has the DNA TGTGCCAGCAGTTACTCCGGGACAGGACCCCTGTCGTCTCCTGAAAAACTGTTTTTT. Translation gives CASSYSGTGPLSSPEKLFF.

The chain links TRBV5-1 to TRBJ2-1, with D perhaps matching TRBD1 (6 bases). CDR1 and CDR2 from the germline V gene are SGHRS and YFSETQ. The CDR3 runs to 17 residues. Trimming took off 2 bases at V and 4 bases at J, with 19 bases between the two ends. The CDR3 spells CASSFPPGALLYNEQFF. For the CDR3, the DNA is TGCGCCAGCAGCTTTCCCCCAGGGGCCCTACTTTACAATGAGCAGTTCTTC.

The genes are TRBV28 and TRBJ1-5; 8 nucleotides match TRBD1. CDR1 and CDR2 from the germline V gene are MDHEN and SYDVKM. V was pared by 7 bases and J by 1 base, with 6 bases of the junction left unmatched. CDR3 length: 15 amino acids. The DNA for the CDR3 is TGTGCCAGCATTACGGACAGGGAGAGCAATCAGCCCCAGCATTTT. As protein: CASITDRESNQPQHF.

This chain joins TRBV5-5 and TRBJ1-4; D call uncertain. Germline V gene lookup returns CDR1 SGHKS and CDR2 YYEKEE (reference sequence). CDR3 size: 16 residues. The V gene lost 3 bases and the J gene lost 7 bases, with 19 bases spanning the gap. CDR3 region: CASSSETGARSEKLFF. CDR3 nucleotides: TGTGCCAGCAGCTCGGAGACCGGCGCAAGGAGTGAAAAACTGTTTTTT.

The genes are TRBV27 and TRBJ2-2; D is perhaps TRBD2 (6 bases). The CDR3 is made up of 14 amino acids. Trimming took 1 base from V and 7 from J, leaving 10 bases between them. CDR1 is MNHEY, CDR2 SMNVEV, per germline (reference sequence). CDR3 sequence reads: CASSLLLAGGELFF. As DNA, the CDR3 is TGTGCCAGCAGTTTATTACTAGCAGGCGGGGAGCTGTTTTTT.

V is TRBV2 and J is TRBJ1-2; the match to TRBD1 covers 9 bases. CDR1 SNHLY and CDR2 FYNNEI come from the germline V gene. Trimming took 8 bases from V and 8 from J; bases not matched to a gene: 15. CDR3 length equals 15 residues. The CDR3 DNA reads TGTGCCAGCTTATTAAACAGGGGGCACGGTGGCGGCTACACCTTC. Translation: CASLLNRGHGGGYTF.

J is TRBJ2-1 and V is TRBV4-2; the D gene is possibly TRBD1 (6 bases). Germline lookup yields CDR1 LGHNA and CDR2 YNFKEQ. The V and J ends lost 0 bases and 10 bases respectively, with 10 bases between them. CDR3 size: 13 residues. The CDR3 sequence: CASSQEPGQEQFF. CDR3 DNA: TGTGCCAGCAGCCAAGAGCCGGGACAAGAGCAGTTCTTC.

The chain joins TRBV6-5 to TRBJ1-4, with 7 bases identical to TRBD1. Germline assignment: CDR1 MNHEY and CDR2 SVGAGI. The CDR3 runs 15 residues. The ends lost 6 bases at V and 0 bases at J; junction bases unmatched: 4. This CDR3 is CASSLGQATNEKLFF. Here the CDR3 DNA reads TGTGCCAGCAGCCTCGGACAGGCAACTAATGAAAAACTGTTTTTT.

For the CDR3, the DNA is TGTGCCAGCAGCCAAGGTGACAGCGGGGTCTACGAGCAGTACGTC. Protein product: CASSQGDSGVYEQYV. V and J are TRBV4-2 and TRBJ2-7, with 7 bases identical to TRBD2. With 1 base clipped from V and 3 bases from J, the junction kept 6 bases outside the gene matches. The CDR3 consists of 15 residues. Germline V CDR1 and CDR2: LGHNA, YNFKEQ.

V and J are TRBV28 and TRBJ1-4, with a possible D match to TRBD1 (5 bases). The CDR3 covers 17 residues. V lost 1 base and J lost 0, with 12 bases in between. The germline gives CDR1 MDHEN, CDR2 SYDVKM. This CDR3 reads CASSLFTEGPTNEKLFF. The DNA of the CDR3 is TGTGCCAGCAGTTTATTTACGGAGGGGCCAACTAATGAAAAACTGTTTTTT.

This chain joins TRBV30 and TRBJ2-1, with D tentatively TRBD2 (5 bases). The CDR3 covers 13 residues. Germline V gives CDR1 GTSNPN, CDR2 SVGIG (reference sequence). V lost 0 bases, J lost 4 bases, and 7 bases lay in between. The CDR3 is CAWSVAVYNEQFF. CDR3 DNA sequence: TGTGCCTGGAGTGTAGCGGTTTACAATGAGCAGTTCTTC.

The chain employs TRBV11-2 and TRBJ1-5, with TRBD1 matching 7 bases. Trimming at V came to 4 bases and at J to 4 bases, leaving 7 bases not matched to a gene. There are 15 residues in the CDR3. Germline V gene lookup returns CDR1 SGHAT and CDR2 FQNNGV. In nucleotides, the CDR3 is TGTGCCAGCAGCTCATGGACAGGCGGGAATCAGCCCCAGCATTTT. Amino acids: CASSSWTGGNQPQHF.